This TCR beta chain was captured in a study of follicular helper T cells after annual influenza vaccination. This clone was observed a handful of times. Its antigen is not identified. CDR1 and CDR2 (germline): SGHAT, FQNNGV. V gave up 1 base and J gave up 1 base, with 13 bases separating them. CDR3 length equals 16 residues. Study conclusions and caveats: ICOS-CD38- cTfh most often held earlier Day 7 ICOS+CD38+ clones. Recurrent ICOS+CD38+ cTfh clonotypes included tetramer and AIM influenza-specific ones.

TCRB was sequenced at Survey level resolution. This table comes from immunoSEQ multiplex PCR, and its TCRdb copy is limited to in-frame clones, with some not included. Found here are roughly 10,000 clones, around 85% of them singletons; the top ten hold 0.75% to 0.95%. The chain is built from TRBV11-2 and TRBJ1-1; D call uncertain. The clonotype was recovered from an adult who received the influenza vaccine. The specimen comprised CXCR5- memory CD4+ T cells sorted from blood, sampled 6 weeks after influenza vaccination. The CDR3 nucleotides are TGTGCCAGCAGCTTAGTAACAGATTGGGGGAACACTGAAGCTTTCTTT. Translating gives CASSLVTDWGNTEAFF.